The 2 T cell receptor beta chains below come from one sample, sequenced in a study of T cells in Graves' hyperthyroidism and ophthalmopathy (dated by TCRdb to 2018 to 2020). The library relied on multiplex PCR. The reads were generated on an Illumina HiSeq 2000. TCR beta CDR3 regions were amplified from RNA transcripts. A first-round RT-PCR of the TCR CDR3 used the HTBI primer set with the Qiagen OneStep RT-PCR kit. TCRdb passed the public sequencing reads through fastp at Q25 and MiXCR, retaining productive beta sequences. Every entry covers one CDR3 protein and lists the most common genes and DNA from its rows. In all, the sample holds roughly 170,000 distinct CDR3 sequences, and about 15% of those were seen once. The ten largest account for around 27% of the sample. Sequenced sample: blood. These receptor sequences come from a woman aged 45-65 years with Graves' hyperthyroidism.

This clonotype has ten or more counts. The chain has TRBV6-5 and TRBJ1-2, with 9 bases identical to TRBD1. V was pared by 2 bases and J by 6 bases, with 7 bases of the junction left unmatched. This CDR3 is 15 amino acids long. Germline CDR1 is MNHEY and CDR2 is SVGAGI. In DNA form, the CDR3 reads TGTGCCAGCAGTTACAGAACAGGGGGCCGGGATGGCTACACCTTC. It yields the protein CASSYRTGGRDGYTF.

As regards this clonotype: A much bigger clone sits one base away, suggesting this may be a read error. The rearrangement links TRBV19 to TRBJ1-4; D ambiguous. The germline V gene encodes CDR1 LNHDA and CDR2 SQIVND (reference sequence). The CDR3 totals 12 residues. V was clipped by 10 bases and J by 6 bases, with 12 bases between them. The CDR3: CAIRQADEKLFF. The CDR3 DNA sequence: TGTGCCATTAGGCAGGCGGATGAAAAACTGTTTTTT.